These T cell receptor beta chains were read from a single sample in a study of blood T cell repertoires in COVID-19. The method was immunoSEQ multiplex PCR; TCRdb's version includes in-frame clones alone and lacks a portion of them. The table records more than 85,000 clones, under 75% of them present only once. The specimen was peripheral blood. The receptor source for this set is a woman aged 60 to 75 with acute or convalescent COVID-19. The CDR3 runs from the conserved cysteine through the conserved F or W. The D gene is left open where the match is weak. Only part of the rows carry a size: once, few, many, or a class if the clone is expanded.

J gene | D gene | clone size | V gene | CDR3 DNA | CDR3 protein
TRBJ1-1 | NA | NA | TRBV28 | TGTGCCAGCAGTTTATTTCAGGTATCGAACACTGAAGCTTTCTTT | CASSLFQVSNTEAFF
TRBJ2-5 | NA | few | TRBV5-1 | TGCGCCAGCAGCTTCTTCACTAGCAAAGGAGAGACCCAGTACTTC | CASSFFTSKGETQYF
TRBJ2-5 | TRBD2 | NA | TRBV15 | TGTGCCACCAGGGGTGGGGTTGGAGCGGGGGACGAGACCCAGTACTTC | CATRGGVGAGDETQYF
TRBJ1-2 | NA | few | TRBV6-5 | TGTGCCAGCGGGGGGCGGGGGCCAGGCTATGGCTACACCTTC | CASGGRGPGYGYTF
TRBJ2-3 | NA | NA | TRBV7-2 | TGTGCCAGCAGCCCCGGGGTAAGCACAGATACGCAGTATTTT | CASSPGVSTDTQYF
TRBJ1-1 | NA | NA | TRBV7-2 | TGTGCCAGCAGTCAGTCCGACAGGCCGTATACTGAAGCTTTCTTT | CASSQSDRPYTEAFF
TRBJ2-6 | TRBD2 | once | TRBV5-1 | TGCGCCAGCAGCCCGCAGGCGGGAGGGTTCTCTGGGGCCAACGTCCTGACTTTC | CASSPQAGGFSGANVLTF
TRBJ1-2 | NA | few | TRBV7-2 | TGTGCCAGCAGCTTAATCGGGCAGGGTTTACTCGGGTACGTGACCTTC | CASSLIGQGLLGYVTF
TRBJ1-1 | TRBD1 | NA | TRBV19 | TGTGCCAGTAGTACCCGTTGGGGGACAGGGACTACGAGAGCTTTCTTT | CASSTRWGTGTTRAFF
TRBJ1-1 | NA | once | TRBV5-1 | TGCGCCAGCACTATAATAACCGGAGGGACTGAAGCTTTCTTT | CASTIITGGTEAFF
TRBJ1-6 | TRBD1 | NA | TRBV3-1/TRBV3-2 | TGTGCCAGCAGCTCCGGGACAGATAATTCACCCCTCCACTTT | CASSSGTDNSPLHF
TRBJ2-4 | TRBD1 | NA | TRBV11-2 | TGTGCCAGCAGCTCCGGCCGGGGACAGGGGGTGATTCAGTACTTC | CASSSGRGQGVIQYF
TRBJ2-7 | TRBD2 | NA | TRBV28 | TGTGCCAGCAGTTTCGTTTCGAGCGGGGGAACGGGGGAGCAGTACTTC | CASSFVSSGGTGEQYF
TRBJ1-2 | NA | few | TRBV6-2/TRBV6-3 | TGTGCCAGCAGTTACCAACGGAACAGCTATGGCTACACCTTC | CASSYQRNSYGYTF
TRBJ2-7 | NA | NA | TRBV3-1/TRBV3-2 | TGTGCCAGCAGCCCTCAGGGCTACGAGCAGTACTTC | CASSPQGYEQYF
TRBJ1-2 | TRBD1 | NA | TRBV29-1 | TGCAGCGTTGAAGAAGCTGCAGACAGGGGCTACTATGGCTACACCTTC | CSVEEAADRGYYGYTF
TRBJ2-1 | NA | NA | TRBV11-1 | TGTGCCAGCAGCCCAAGAGGGCTACACAATGAGCAGTTCTTC | CASSPRGLHNEQFF
TRBJ1-5 | NA | NA | TRBV30 | TGTGCCTGGACTGGGACACAGAATCAGCCCCAGCATTTT | CAWTGTQNQPQHF
TRBJ1-2 | NA | NA | TRBV7-9 | TGTGCCAGCAGCGCCCGGGACAAGCCTAACTATGGCTACACCTTC | CASSARDKPNYGYTF
TRBJ2-7 | NA | few | TRBV5-1 | TGCGCCAGCAGCCAAAACTACGAGCAGTACTTC | CASSQNYEQYF
TRBJ1-4 | NA | NA | TRBV5-1 | TGCGCCAGCAGCTTGGGAGACATGAATGAAAAACTGTTTTTT | CASSLGDMNEKLFF
TRBJ1-2 | NA | NA | TRBV18 | TGTGCCAGCTCACCATGGTTGGGCCACTATGGCTACACCTTC | CASSPWLGHYGYTF
TRBJ1-4 | NA | NA | TRBV19 | TGTGCCAGTAGCCTACTCCCCACAGGGTCAAAGGGTGAAAAACTGTTTTTT | CASSLLPTGSKGEKLFF